Below, one T cell receptor (beta chain) is given with its context. This receptor's antigen is unknown. Base qualities are not provided; no much larger clone lies one nucleotide away. The CDR3 regions of human TCRbeta chains were subjected to immunosequencing. The study's processing was this. Repertoire TCRs were checked for matches against a reference library of SARS-CoV-2-specific TCRs that had been generated using the MIRA antigen-specificity platform. Breadth was defined as the fraction of unique TCRs that were SARS-CoV-2-associated. Depth was defined as the fraction of total T cells that were SARS-CoV-2-associated. Each spike-specific TCR was assigned to its reactive spike region and to a CD4 or CD8 class using the MIRA data. Log10-transformed breadth and depth values were compared by one-way ANOVA with Sidak's multiple comparisons tests. What TCRdb holds here is the immuneACCESS table cut down to in-frame rearrangements. Part of the clones is not present; checked against another copy, under half of the missing clones reflect an unresolved V gene, and the others are unexplained. V and J calls and clone size follow that table, whereas D and trimming were derived from the DNA. This sample comprises about 180,000 clones, 80% to 90% of them detected only once. The ten largest account for about 6.9% of the sample.

Compared with germline, V lacks 0 bases and J lacks 3 bases; bases without a gene match: 12. CDR1 SGDLS and CDR2 YYNGEE are derived from the germline V gene. The CDR3 numbers 17 residues from cysteine through valine. Only the CDR3 region is kept as DNA, spanning 51 bases read in frame from base 1. In the paper's terms, the time point label means: baseline before first vaccination. The vaccinee samples were drawn from two UK trials, COV001 and COV002, one of which was a single-blind randomized controlled phase 2/3 trial testing AZD1222 (ChAdOx1 nCoV-19) in healthy adults. For TCRbeta chain sequencing, PBMC samples were collected from trial participants at day 0 and at day 28 after the second dose. This record belongs to a study of T cell responses to AZD1222 COVID-19 vaccine (dated by TCRdb to 2020 to 2022). Regarding the study in general: Because spike-specific TCR depth and breadth did not differ between the two schedules, AZD1222 recipients who got a second dose at roughly 4 weeks were pooled with those who got a second dose at roughly 12 weeks. A total of around 240 trial participants underwent TCR sequencing, of whom about 200 had received two doses of AZD1222 and 26 had received two doses of the MenACWY control vaccine. Trial participants were enrolled by age into 18-55, 56-69 and 70-plus year subgroups, with roughly 160, 29 and 62 TCR-sequenced participants respectively. Results the study describes overall, beyond this receptor: CD4 TCRs associated with the vaccine covered the entire spike protein, and the dominant responses were in regions 160-218 and 743-854. Nearly half of unique spike-specific TCRs reportedly recognized epitopes outside regions mutated in the B.1.351 and B.1.1.7 variants. Conclusions about previously exposed vaccinees are limited because only 6 or 7 AZD1222 recipients were SARS-CoV-2 seropositive at baseline. After two AZD1222 doses, both the breadth and the depth of spike-specific TCRs were significantly higher than at day 0 and than in MenACWY recipients. Most participants were white British and females outnumbered males, and the authors suggested that clonal diversity may have been underestimated. Because no day 14 peak-response samples were available, repertoires were characterized only after the peak T cell response. The 56-69-year group was small, and its depth increase did not reach significance, likely because of low power.

The sample here was peripheral blood, taken on day 0 of AZD1222 vaccination. The rearrangement joined TRBV9 to TRBJ2-7, and 7 junctional nucleotides match TRBD2. The source of this sequence is an adult in good health. For the CDR3, the sequence is CASSVVAGGVGIYEQYV. In nucleotides, the sequence is TGTGCCAGCAGCGTAGTGGCTGGGGGGGTCGGTATCTACGAGCAGTACGTC.